This is a list of T cell receptor beta chains from one sample in a study of shared clonotypes between healthy human individuals. Profiled with immunoSEQ multiplex PCR; TCRdb holds only in-frame clones, not every one. The table shows approximately 2.4 million clones, with almost 96% occurring only once. Material for sequencing was naive CD4+ T cells sorted from blood. These receptors were obtained from a man aged 18-30 years in good health. The CDR3 runs from the conserved cysteine through the conserved F or W. The D gene is left open where the match is weak. A row's size may be missing; if present it is once, few, many or a size class.

D gene	clone size	V gene	CDR3 length	J gene	CDR3 DNA	CDR3 protein
NA	NA	TRBV15	13	TRBJ2-2	TGTGCCACCAGCAGAGACACCACCGGGGAGCTGTTTTTT	CATSRDTTGELFF
NA	NA	TRBV6-5	15	TRBJ2-5	TGTGCCAGCAGTTACTCAGGGGGGCAATTTGAGACCCAGTACTTC	CASSYSGGQFETQYF
NA	NA	TRBV30	10	TRBJ2-2	TGTGCCTGGCACACCGGGGAGCTGTTTTTT	CAWHTGELFF
TRBD1	NA	TRBV19	15	TRBJ1-6	TGTGCCAGTAGTATTGGAGACAGGGGTACTTCACCCCTCCACTTT	CASSIGDRGTSPLHF
NA	NA	TRBV6-5	15	TRBJ2-5	TGTGCCAGTTATGAATCTCGCGGGTTTCAAGAGACCCAGTACTTC	CASYESRGFQETQYF
NA	NA	TRBV5-1	14	TRBJ2-7	TGCGCCAGCAGCTTGGCTGGACCCTCCTACGAGCAGTACTTC	CASSLAGPSYEQYF
TRBD2	NA	TRBV9	17	TRBJ2-7	TGTGCCAGCAGCGTAGACGGGGGGACTAGCGGGAATTACGAGCAGTACTTC	CASSVDGGTSGNYEQYF
NA	NA	TRBV27	20	TRBJ1-1	TGTGCCAGCACCTTCCGGGGGTTTGTTGGGGCGCGACTAGTGAACACTGAAGCTTTCTTT	CASTFRGFVGARLVNTEAFF
NA	NA	TRBV7-9	16	TRBJ2-3	TGTGCCAGCAGCTTGGGGGGCAGCGGGGTCCCAGATACGCAGTATTTT	CASSLGGSGVPDTQYF
NA	NA	TRBV4-3	15	TRBJ1-1	TGCGCCAGCAGCCAAGAAGCCCTTTTGAACACTGAAGCTTTCTTT	CASSQEALLNTEAFF
NA	NA	TRBV10-1	15	TRBJ2-5	TGCGCCAGCAGTGAGTCGCCGGGGGACGTAGAGACCCAGTACTTC	CASSESPGDVETQYF
TRBD2	NA	TRBV30	14	TRBJ2-7	TGTGTCTGGAGTGAGACTAGCGGGCCCTACGAGCAGTACTTC	CVWSETSGPYEQYF
NA	NA	TRBV27	14	TRBJ1-5	TGTGCCAGCAGAATCGCGGGTAGCAATCAGCCCCAGCATTTT	CASRIAGSNQPQHF
NA	once	TRBV6-6	13	TRBJ2-5	TGTGCCAGCAGGGACAGCGGTCAAGAGACCCAGTACTTC	CASRDSGQETQYF
NA	NA	TRBV9	15	TRBJ2-3	TGTGCCAGCAGCGTAGAATTAGCGCCTCAGGGTACGCAGTATTTT	CASSVELAPQGTQYF